Below, one TCR beta chain is given with its context. The data were taken from a study of blood T cell repertoires in COVID-19. Background on the study: COVID-19 samples collected from the United States, Italy and Spain covered acute and convalescent phases. PBMCs, B-cell-depleted T cells, or T cells provided the cDNA or gDNA that made up the material.

Per the original methods: Researchers report that nucleated cell counts were estimated from reference gene primer amplification. Using immunoSEQ multiplex PCR, the repertoire was profiled, and TCRdb retains in-frame clones only, with some absent. V and J calls plus clone size are reproduced from that table; the DNA served to infer D and trimming. This sample has over 250,000 clones, with 83% found just once. The material sequenced was peripheral blood. The TCR sequence derives from a woman aged 45 to 65 who had recovered from COVID-19.

The CDR3 is CASSLWGNSYEQYF. The DNA of the CDR3 is TGTGCCAGCAGTTTATGGGGCAACTCCTACGAGCAGTACTTC. This chain uses TRBV28 with TRBJ2-7; D is ambiguous. Deletions cut 0 bases from V and 0 bases from J, with 6 bases between. CDR3 size: 14 residues. CDR1 and CDR2 from the germline V gene are MDHEN and SYDVKM.